This is a list of T cell receptor beta chains from one sample in a study of T cell repertoires in cytomegalovirus infection. TCRdb re-called the reads with MiXCR, one entry per CDR3 protein. The profile shows 110,000 or so distinct CDR3 sequences, roughly 31% of them singletons. No antigen has been assigned to these receptors. Sequenced material: CD8+ T cells from cultured PBMCs, taken from culture after CMV antigen stimulation. Source of these receptors: a human donor in good health (CMV status not recorded). Some clones in this sample may be carry-over from other donors' samples. Each CDR3 is given with its conserved first and last residue. A D gene is named only where the DNA matches it firmly. Clone size appears in some rows only: once, few, many, or a class for an expanded clone.

TGCGCCAGCAGCTCTAACCCCGCTAACTATGGCTACACCTTC	CASSSNPANYGYTF	few	TRBJ1-2	-	TRBV5-1
TGTGCCAGCAGTTTACCGGGACAGGGACTATACGAGCAGTACTTC	CASSLPGQGLYEQYF	few	TRBJ2-7	TRBD1	TRBV27
TGTGCCAGCAGCTCGTGGGGGCGGGGAAGCACAGATACGCAGTATTTT	CASSSWGRGSTDTQYF	many	TRBJ2-3	-	TRBV7-2
TGTGCCAGCAGCTCCACGTATTCGGACAGGGCCGGTTATAATTCACCCCTCCACTTT	CASSSTYSDRAGYNSPLHF	-	TRBJ1-6	TRBD1	TRBV11-2
TGTGCCAGCAGACCCGGGACAGGGTGGTTAAACACTGAAGCTTTCTTT	CASRPGTGWLNTEAFF	-	TRBJ1-1	TRBD1	TRBV6-5
TGTGCCAGCAGTTATCGATTTGGCGGAGACTATGGCTACACCTTC	CASSYRFGGDYGYTF	many	TRBJ1-2	-	TRBV6-5
TGTGCCAGCAGCTTAGCTACAGACGGGGGGGACATTCAGTACTTC	CASSLATDGGDIQYF	few	TRBJ2-4	TRBD2	TRBV7-9
TGTGCCAGCAGCCTCCAGACAGGGACCCAGCATTTT	CASSLQTGTQHF	-	TRBJ1-5	TRBD1	TRBV5-6
TGTGCCAGCAGCTCCTTCAACAGGGTAACTGAAGCTTTCTTT	CASSSFNRVTEAFF	-	TRBJ1-1	-	TRBV7-8
TGTGCCAGCAGTTTTACGCAGTATAGCAATCAGCCCCAGCATTTT	CASSFTQYSNQPQHF	few	TRBJ1-5	-	TRBV28
TGTGCCCGCAGCTTAGCGCTAGCAGATACGCAGTATTTT	CARSLALADTQYF	-	TRBJ2-3	-	TRBV7-6
TGTGCCAGCAGCCCTACGGACGATGAGCAGTTCTTC	CASSPTDDEQFF	few	TRBJ2-1	-	TRBV6-2/TRBV6-3
TGTGCCAGCAGCTCCGGGGGCGGGGTCTTTGGCTACACCTTC	CASSSGGGVFGYTF	many	TRBJ1-2	-	TRBV7-3
TGTGCCAGCAGCATCGGGACAGGGGTATCCGGGGAGCTGTTTTTT	CASSIGTGVSGELFF	-	TRBJ2-2	TRBD1	TRBV6-6
TGTGCCAGCAGCCTTCTAGGTGATAGAGGGCATGGCTACACCTTC	CASSLLGDRGHGYTF	-	TRBJ1-2	-	TRBV27
TGTGCCAGCAGCGACAGCGGCAGGGCCTTTCCTGAAGCTTTCTTT	CASSDSGRAFPEAFF	-	TRBJ1-1	-	TRBV7-4
TGTGCCAGCAGCTTCTCTATGGGACGGACGAATTCACCCCTCCACTTT	CASSFSMGRTNSPLHF	many	TRBJ1-6	-	TRBV7-2
TGTGCCAGCAGCTCGGGACAGGGGTTCCACGAGCAGTACTTC	CASSSGQGFHEQYF	-	TRBJ2-7	TRBD1	TRBV7-8
TGTGCCAGCCGTAGAAGTCCTGGAAACACCATATATTTT	CASRRSPGNTIYF	-	TRBJ1-3	-	TRBV6-2/TRBV6-3
TGTGCCATCAGTGAGTCGTTAGGGACCTACGAGCAGTACTTC	CAISESLGTYEQYF	few	TRBJ2-7	-	TRBV10-3
TGCGCCAGCAGCTTGGGTACAGGGAGATATGGCTACACCTTC	CASSLGTGRYGYTF	-	TRBJ1-2	-	TRBV5-1
TGCGCCAGCAGCCAAGACTACGGGACTAGCGGGGACAATGAGCAGTTCTTC	CASSQDYGTSGDNEQFF	few	TRBJ2-1	TRBD2	TRBV4-1
TGTGCCAGCAGCTCCCTCGGGACTAGGGGGGAGACCCAGTACTTC	CASSSLGTRGETQYF	-	TRBJ2-5	TRBD2	TRBV7-2
TGTGCCAGCCTGGAGACAGCCAACATGAACACTGAAGCTTTCTTT	CASLETANMNTEAFF	few	TRBJ1-1	-	TRBV2
TGTGCCAGCAGGCCGAGGTTGTCCCCGAACACTGAAGCTTTCTTT	CASRPRLSPNTEAFF	many	TRBJ1-1	-	TRBV7-2
TGCAGTGCTAGTCTTCAGGGTTCCACAGATACGCAGTATTTT	CSASLQGSTDTQYF	-	TRBJ2-3	-	TRBV20-1
TGTGCCAGCAGTTACCTAGCGGATGAGGTCGATGAGCAGTTCTTC	CASSYLADEVDEQFF	-	TRBJ2-1	TRBD2	TRBV6-2/TRBV6-3
TGTGCCAGCAGTTTCACCCCGGGACGGTTCACCGGGGAGCTGTTTTTT	CASSFTPGRFTGELFF	once	TRBJ2-2	-	TRBV12-3/TRBV12-4
TGTGCCAGCAGTTACTCCGGGACGGCCGCTAACTATGGCTACACCTTC	CASSYSGTAANYGYTF	many	TRBJ1-2	-	TRBV6-5
TGTGCCAGCAGCTCGGGACAGGGGCCTATGCATGAGCAGTTCTTC	CASSSGQGPMHEQFF	-	TRBJ2-1	TRBD1	TRBV13
TGTGCCAGCGGGGACAGGTCATACGAGCAGTACTTC	CASGDRSYEQYF	-	TRBJ2-7	TRBD1	TRBV27
TGTGCCAGCAGTCCCCGGACAGGCCCCCTGGATACGCAGTATTTT	CASSPRTGPLDTQYF	-	TRBJ2-3	TRBD1	TRBV12-3/TRBV12-4
TGTGCCAGCAGGGTGGCGCAGGGGCCCTCCGAGCAGTACTTC	CASRVAQGPSEQYF	medium-sized	TRBJ2-7	-	TRBV27